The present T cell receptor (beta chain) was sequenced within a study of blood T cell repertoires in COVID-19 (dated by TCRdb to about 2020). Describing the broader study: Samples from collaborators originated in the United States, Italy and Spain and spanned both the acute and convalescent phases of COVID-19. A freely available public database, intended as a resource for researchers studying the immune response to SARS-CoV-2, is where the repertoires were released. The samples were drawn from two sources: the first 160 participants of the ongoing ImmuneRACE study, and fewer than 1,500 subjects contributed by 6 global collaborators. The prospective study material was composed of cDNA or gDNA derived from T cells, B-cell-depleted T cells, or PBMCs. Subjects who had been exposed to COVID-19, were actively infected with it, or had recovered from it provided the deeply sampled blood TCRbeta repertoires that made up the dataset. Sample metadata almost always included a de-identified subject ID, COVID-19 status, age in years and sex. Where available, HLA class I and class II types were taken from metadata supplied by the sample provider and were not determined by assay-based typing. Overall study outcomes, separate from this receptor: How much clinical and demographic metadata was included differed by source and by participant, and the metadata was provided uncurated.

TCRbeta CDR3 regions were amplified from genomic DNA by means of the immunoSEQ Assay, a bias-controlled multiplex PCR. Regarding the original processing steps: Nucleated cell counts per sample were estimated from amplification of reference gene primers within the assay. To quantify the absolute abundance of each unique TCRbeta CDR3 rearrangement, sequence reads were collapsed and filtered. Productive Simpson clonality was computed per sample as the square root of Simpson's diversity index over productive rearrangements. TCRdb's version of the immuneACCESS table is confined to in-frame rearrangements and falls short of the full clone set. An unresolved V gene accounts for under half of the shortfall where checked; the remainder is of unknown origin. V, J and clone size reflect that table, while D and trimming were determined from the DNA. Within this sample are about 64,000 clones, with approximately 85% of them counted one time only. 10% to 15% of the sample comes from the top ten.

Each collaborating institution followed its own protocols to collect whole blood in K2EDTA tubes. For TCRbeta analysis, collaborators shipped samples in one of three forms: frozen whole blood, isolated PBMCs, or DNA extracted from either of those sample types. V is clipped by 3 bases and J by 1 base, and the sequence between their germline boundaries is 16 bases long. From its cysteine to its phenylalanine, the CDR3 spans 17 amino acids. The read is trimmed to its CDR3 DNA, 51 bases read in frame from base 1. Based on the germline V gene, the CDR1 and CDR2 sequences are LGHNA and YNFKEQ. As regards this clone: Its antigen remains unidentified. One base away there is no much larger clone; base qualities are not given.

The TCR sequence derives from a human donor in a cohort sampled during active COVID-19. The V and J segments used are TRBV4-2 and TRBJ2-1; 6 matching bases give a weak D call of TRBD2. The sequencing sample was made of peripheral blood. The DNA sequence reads TGTGCCAGCAGCCAGGAAGCAAGCGCGGGATCCTACAATGAGCAGTTCTTC. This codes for CASSQEASAGSYNEQFF.